The rows below give T cell receptor beta chains drawn from one sample of a study of radiation and T cells in renal cell carcinoma. Clones were sequenced by immunoSEQ multiplex PCR, and TCRdb holds only the in-frame ones, with some missing. The sample has tens of thousands of clones, 65% to 85% seen once. The sample here was blood, taken from a patient whose treatment included radiotherapy and nephrectomy. The receptors come from a man aged 60 to 75 with renal cell carcinoma. CDR3s include the opening cysteine and the closing phenylalanine or tryptophan. D genes are given only for firm matches. The listing skips clone size in some rows; elsewhere it reads once, few, many or a size class.

>TRBD2|TRBJ2-3|-|TRBV7-9
TGTGCCAGCAGCTTGGAAAGCGGGGGGGCTTCTACGCAGTATTTT
CASSLESGGASTQYF
>TRBD1|TRBJ2-1|-|TRBV30
TGTGCCTGGAGTGTAAAACAGGGGGCGAGCCCCGAGCAGTTCTTC
CAWSVKQGASPEQFF
>TRBD1|TRBJ1-5|few|TRBV19
TGTGCCAGCCTCGGACAGGGCGGATCTGGCAATCAGCCCCAGCATTTT
CASLGQGGSGNQPQHF
>-|TRBJ1-3|-|TRBV5-1
TGCGCCAGCAGCGTGGACCGAGCCTCTGGAAACACCATATATTTT
CASSVDRASGNTIYF
>-|TRBJ1-2|-|TRBV27
TGTGCCAGCAGTCCCCCGGGACTCTTGGTCTACACCTTC
CASSPPGLLVYTF
>TRBD1|TRBJ1-1|-|TRBV5-6
TGTGCCAGCAGCACCTTGACAGGGGAACATATGACTGAAGCTTTCTTT
CASSTLTGEHMTEAFF
>-|TRBJ2-3|-|TRBV10-1
TGCGCCAGCAGTGACCCGGGACCACCCCCAGATACGCAGTATTTT
CASSDPGPPPDTQYF
>-|TRBJ1-1|-|TRBV19
TGTGCCAGTACTGGAGGGGTGAGGGCTTTCTTT
CASTGGVRAFF
>-|TRBJ2-2|-|TRBV6-5
TGTGCCAGCAGTTACTCCGGCCCCTGGGCGGCCGGGGAGCTGTTTTTT
CASSYSGPWAAGELFF
>-|TRBJ2-1|-|TRBV25-1
TGTGCCAGCAGTGACTTACCTAACGTCCCACCCCAGTTCTTC
CASSDLPNVPPQFF
>TRBD1|TRBJ1-1|-|TRBV5-1
TGCGCCAGCAGCTCACAGGGGGCAAGGTCTGAAGCTTTCTTT
CASSSQGARSEAFF
>TRBD1|TRBJ1-4|-|TRBV19
TGTGCCAGTAGGGATCCCGGGACAGGGGATGAAAAACTGTTTTTT
CASRDPGTGDEKLFF
>TRBD1|TRBJ1-2|-|TRBV11-2
TGTGCCAGCAGCTTGTATGGGACAGACTATTTCTATGGCTACACCTTC
CASSLYGTDYFYGYTF
>-|TRBJ1-1|-|TRBV29-1
TGCAGCGTTGAAGATCCGGAGAACACTGAAGCTTTCTTT
CSVEDPENTEAFF
>-|TRBJ2-1|-|TRBV11-2
TGTGCCAGCAGCTTTGCGGGCGGGATTTACAATGAGCAGTTCTTC
CASSFAGGIYNEQFF
>-|TRBJ1-1|-|TRBV30
TGTGCCTGGAGTCTGAGGGGCCTGGGACCTGAAGCTTTCTTT
CAWSLRGLGPEAFF
>-|TRBJ2-5|-|TRBV7-9
TGTGCCAGCAGCCCTAGGATTCGATTGGAGACCCAGTACTTC
CASSPRIRLETQYF
>TRBD2|TRBJ2-1|-|TRBV7-2
TGTGCCAGCAGCTGGACTAGCGGGGGGGATGAGCAGTTCTTC
CASSWTSGGDEQFF
>TRBD2|TRBJ2-1|-|TRBV7-8
TGTGCCAGCAGCATAACTAGAGCGGGGAATGAGCAGTTCTTC
CASSITRAGNEQFF
>-|TRBJ1-1|-|TRBV29-1
TGCAGCGTTGGGACGGGGCCTCTGGGGTTGAACACTGAAGCTTTCTTT
CSVGTGPLGLNTEAFF
>-|TRBJ2-2|many|TRBV4-3
TGCGCCAGCAGCCAAGTGGTCAGGGTTGCCGCGAACACCGGGGAGCTGTTTTTT
CASSQVVRVAANTGELFF
>-|TRBJ1-5|-|TRBV7-8
TGTGCCAGCAGTCAAGGGTTTGGTCAGCCCCAGCATTTT
CASSQGFGQPQHF
>-|TRBJ1-1|-|TRBV10-3
TGTGCCATCAGTGACGACAGCCTTATGAACACTGAAGCTTTCTTT
CAISDDSLMNTEAFF
>-|TRBJ1-2|-|TRBV7-2
TGTGCCAGCAGCTTAGTGGCAGGGGAGAACTATGGCTACACCTTC
CASSLVAGENYGYTF
>-|TRBJ2-3|-|TRBV20-1
TGCAGTGCTAGATCTGATTATACGCAGTATTTT
CSARSDYTQYF
>TRBD2|TRBJ2-4|-|TRBV2
TGTGCCAGCAGCGGGGACCCGGGAGGCATTCAGTACTTC
CASSGDPGGIQYF
>TRBD2|TRBJ2-5|-|TRBV11-3
TGTGCCAGCAGTCAAACCGGGACTAGCGGGGGGGAGACCCAGTACTTC
CASSQTGTSGGETQYF
>TRBD1|TRBJ2-2|-|TRBV11-1
TGTGCCAGCAGCTTACATTCGAGGGACAGCCAACCAGGCGGGGAGCTGTTTTTT
CASSLHSRDSQPGGELFF
>-|TRBJ2-1|-|TRBV20-1
TGCAGTGCGGAGGGGCTCAATGAGCAGTTCTTC
CSAEGLNEQFF
>-|TRBJ1-2|-|TRBV6-4
TGTGCCAGCAGTGAGGGGGCAGGAATTAACTATGGCTACACCTTC
CASSEGAGINYGYTF
>-|TRBJ2-1|once|TRBV4-3
TGCGCCAGCAGCCAAGTGCGACAGGGAGGGTCCTACAATGAGCAGTTCTTC
CASSQVRQGGSYNEQFF
>-|TRBJ1-1|-|TRBV7-8
TGTGCCAGCAGCCGTTTGAACACTGAAGCTTTCTTT
CASSRLNTEAFF
>TRBD1|TRBJ1-4|-|TRBV10-3
TGTGCCATCAGTGACTTACAGGGGGCAGAAAAACTGTTTTTT
CAISDLQGAEKLFF
>-|TRBJ2-2|few|TRBV11-2
TGTGCCAGCAGCTTAGGGGCACGGGTTAACACCGGGGAGCTGTTTTTT
CASSLGARVNTGELFF
>-|TRBJ1-5|-|TRBV19
TGTGCCAGTAGTAGATCATGGGGGCCGAATCAGCCCCAGCATTTT
CASSRSWGPNQPQHF
>TRBD1|TRBJ1-5|-|TRBV30
TGTGCCTGGAGTGTACGACAGGGAGGACAGCCCCAGCATTTT
CAWSVRQGGQPQHF
>-|TRBJ1-2|few|TRBV20-1
TGCAGTGCTAGAATCGTAGGGGACACCTTC
CSARIVGDTF
>-|TRBJ1-2|-|TRBV11-3
TGTGCCAGCAGCTTATCGTTTAACGGCTACACCTTC
CASSLSFNGYTF
>-|TRBJ1-2|many|TRBV30
TGTGCCTGGAGTGGGACCCGGGAGAACTATGGCTACACCTTC
CAWSGTRENYGYTF
>-|TRBJ1-6|few|TRBV30
TGTGCCTTAGGATGGGTAGACAATTCACCCCTCCACTTT
CALGWVDNSPLHF
>-|TRBJ1-5|-|TRBV15
TGTGCCACCGGGACGCCTGGGGGGCCCCAGCATTTT
CATGTPGGPQHF
>TRBD2|TRBJ2-1|-|TRBV27
TGTGCCAGCAGTAACCGACTAGCGGGAGTCTACAATGAGCAGTTCTTC
CASSNRLAGVYNEQFF
>-|TRBJ2-2|few|TRBV6-1
TGTGCCAGCAACTTCGCCTTGAACACCGGGGAGCTGTTTTTT
CASNFALNTGELFF
>-|TRBJ2-2|-|TRBV19
TGTGCCAGTAGTATAGAGCCGGGTAAAACCGGGGAGCTGTTTTTT
CASSIEPGKTGELFF
>-|TRBJ1-5|-|TRBV7-9
TGTGCCAGCAGCTTATCGGGAGGTGACAGACTTTATAGCAATCAGCCCCAGCATTTT
CASSLSGGDRLYSNQPQHF
>-|TRBJ2-1|once|TRBV7-2
TGTGCCAGCAGCACACGGGGGGCCTACAATGAGCAATTCTTC
CASSTRGAYNEQFF
>-|TRBJ2-7|-|TRBV27
TGTGCCAGCAGTTTAACAGCGAGCTACGAGCAGTACTTC
CASSLTASYEQYF
>TRBD1|TRBJ2-1|few|TRBV11-2
TGTGCCAGCAGCTTCTACCTCGGACAGGGGGCGTACAATGAGCAGTTCTTC
CASSFYLGQGAYNEQFF
>-|TRBJ1-5|-|TRBV18
TGTGCCAGCTCACCTGGGGGGCACTCCCCCCATCAGGGCCAGCATTTT
CASSPGGHSPHQGQHF
>-|TRBJ2-6|once|TRBV28
TGTGCCAGCAGTTTATTGGGTTCTGGGGCCAACGTCCTGACTTTC
CASSLLGSGANVLTF
>-|TRBJ1-1|-|TRBV29-1
TGCAGCGTTTACGGGAACACTGAAGCTTTCTTT
CSVYGNTEAFF
>-|TRBJ2-3|-|TRBV14
TGTGCCAGCAGTTCTCATCAGGGATCTGCGCAGTATTTT
CASSSHQGSAQYF